This T cell receptor (beta chain) came from a study of neoadjuvant anti-PD-1 for oral cavity cancer. Using immunoSEQ multiplex PCR, the repertoire was profiled, and TCRdb retains in-frame clones only, with some absent. Here the sample spans over 14,000 clones, around 70% being singletons. Trimming took 1 base from V and 8 from J, leaving 8 bases between them. In germline, CDR1 is SQVTM, CDR2 ANQGSEA. This CDR3 contains 11 residues. V gene TRBV29-1 combines with J gene TRBJ1-2; D perhaps matches TRBD1 (6 bases). The source of this sequence is a person between 40 and 85 years old with oral cavity squamous cell carcinoma. The material sequenced was PBMCs, taken before nivolumab (anti-PD-1) treatment. CDR3 nucleotide sequence: TGCAGCGTTGAAGGGACAGTCGGCTACACCTTC. It translates to CSVEGTVGYTF.